One and the same sample provided the 26 T cell receptor beta chains below, sequenced in a study of shared clonotypes between healthy human individuals. Assay: immunoSEQ multiplex PCR; the TCRdb copy retains only in-frame clones and omits some. Here the sample spans around 700,000 clones, 72% being singletons. Material for sequencing was memory CD4+ T cells sorted from blood. Subset specified: CD45RA-negative fraction. Source of these receptors: a woman in her twenties or thirties in good health.

This clone was seen only once. A much more abundant neighbour one base away suggests this may be a read error. This CDR3 is also generated by other DNA sequences in the sample. The chain carries TRBV6-6 and TRBJ2-7; 9 bases fit TRBD1. V was clipped by 0 bases and J by 3 bases; unmatched bases: 3. From germline, CDR1 is MNHNY and CDR2 SVGAGI (reference sequence). This CDR3 has 15 amino acids. In nucleotides, the CDR3 is TGTGCCAGCAGTTACTCTGGACAGGGGAACTACGAGCAGTACTTC. It translates to CASSYSGQGNYEQYF.

Here the CDR3 reads CASRPTDGPRTEAFF. The DNA of the CDR3 is TGTGCCAGCAGACCCACCGACGGGCCACGGACTGAAGCTTTCTTT. The chain has TRBV28 and TRBJ1-1; no definite D call. Per the germline V gene, CDR1 is MDHEN and CDR2 is SYDVKM. This CDR3 contains 15 residues. The V end lost 6 bases, the J end lost 5 bases, and 19 bases lay between the germline ends.

This clone was counted once. The chain has TRBV29-1 and TRBJ2-1; possibly TRBD1 or TRBD2 for D (5 bases each). The CDR3 is 14 residues long. Trimming pared 7 bases from V and 0 bases from J, leaving 13 bases between. From germline, CDR1 is SQVTM and CDR2 ANQGSEA. In DNA, the CDR3 is TGCAGCGCAGAATGGGGGAGCTCCTACAATGAGCAGTTCTTC. It codes for CSAEWGSSYNEQFF.

This clone was counted only a few times. The chain couples TRBV7-2 to TRBJ2-5; no clear D. Deletions cut 5 bases from V and 3 bases from J, with 16 bases between. Germline loops: CDR1 SGHTA, CDR2 FQGNSA. CDR3 length: 15 amino acids. CDR3 loop: CASSKMGWVEETQYF. CDR3 DNA: TGTGCCAGCAGCAAAATGGGATGGGTAGAAGAGACCCAGTACTTC. Combining the CDR3 with reference TRBV7-2 and TRBJ2-5 gives the whole variable domain GAGVSQSPSNKVTEKGKDVELRCDPISGHTALYWYRQSLGQGLEFLIYFQGNSAPDKSGLPSDRFSAERTGGSVSTLTIQRTQQEDSAVYLCASSKMGWVEETQYFGPGTRLLVL.

The sample holds a few counts of this clone. The rearrangement links TRBV18 to TRBJ2-3; 8 nucleotides agree with TRBD2. The CDR3 has 14 amino acids. Germline V lookup: CDR1 KGHSH, CDR2 LQKENI. V lost 3 bases, J lost 13 bases, and 12 bases stayed unmatched. In DNA, the CDR3 is TGTGCCAGCTCACCCCCGGGGACGGGAGGGCCAAAGTATTTT. Its translation is CASSPPGTGGPKYF.

This clone was found once. The chain combines TRBV6-1 with TRBJ1-4; the D is unclear. There are 14 residues in the CDR3. Trimming took off 1 base at V and 3 bases at J, with 6 bases between the two ends. The germline V gene has CDR1 MNHNS and CDR2 SASEGT. CDR3 in amino acids: CASSEGLANEKLFF. The CDR3 DNA reads TGTGCCAGCAGTGAAGGTTTGGCTAATGAAAAACTGTTTTTT.

This chain uses TRBV7-9 with TRBJ2-1; D not certain. V was shortened by 1 base and J by 7 bases, with 11 bases between the two germline ends. From germline, CDR1 is SEHNR and CDR2 FQNEAQ (reference sequence). CDR3 length: 14 amino acids. CDR3: CASSLGSVGNEQFF. The CDR3 DNA reads TGTGCCAGCAGCTTAGGATCTGTGGGAAATGAGCAGTTCTTC.

The genes are TRBV16 and TRBJ1-1; D not certain. The CDR3 consists of 13 residues. Germline lookup yields CDR1 KGHSY and CDR2 FQNENV. V was clipped by 4 bases and J by 4 bases, with 10 bases between them. CDR3 bases: TGTGCCAGCAGCCCGGAGAGGACCACTGAAGCTTTCTTT. This codes for CASSPERTTEAFF.

V and J are TRBV7-2 and TRBJ2-1, with TRBD1 identical over 7 bases. This CDR3 is 15 amino acids long. CDR1 is SGHTA, CDR2 FQGNSA, per germline. Unmatched junction bases numbered 5, after V lost 1 base and J lost 5 bases. For the CDR3, the DNA is TGTGCCAGCAGCTTAGAGGCCAGGGGGAACAATGAGCAGTTCTTC. Translated: CASSLEARGNNEQFF.

This rearrangement joins TRBV28 to TRBJ2-3; tentatively, D is TRBD2 (5 bases). V was clipped by 5 bases and J by 4 bases, with 13 bases between them. CDR1 is MDHEN and CDR2 is SYDVKM in the germline V gene. The CDR3 is 14 amino acids. The CDR3 is CASSASGGPDTQYF. The DNA for the CDR3 is TGTGCCAGCAGTGCCAGCGGCGGACCAGATACGCAGTATTTT.

This rearrangement joins TRBV14 to TRBJ2-5, with 12 bases fitting TRBD2. This CDR3 spans 16 amino acids. V dropped 4 bases and J dropped 4; count of bases not matched to a gene: 7. CDR1 SGHDN and CDR2 FVKESK come from the germline V gene. CDR3 sequence (DNA): TGTGCCAGCAGCCGACTAGCGGGAGTCCGGGGAGAGACCCAGTACTTC. Translation: CASSRLAGVRGETQYF. Drawing the rest from reference TRBV14 and TRBJ2-5, the complete variable domain is EAGVTQFPSHSVIEKGQTVTLRCDPISGHDNLYWYRRVMGKEIKFLLHFVKESKQDESGMPNNRFLAERTGGTYSTLKVQPAELEDSGVYFCASSRLAGVRGETQYFGPGTRLLVL.

The rearrangement joins TRBV6-5 to TRBJ1-5; unclear D gene. Trimming removed 0 bases at V and 9 bases at J, with 9 bases between. The CDR3 is 13 residues long. CDR1 is MNHEY, CDR2 SVGAGI, per germline. The CDR3 nucleotides read TGTGCCAGCAGTTACTCGATGGGGTTGCCCCAGCATTTT. Translated, it gives CASSYSMGLPQHF.

The J gene is TRBJ2-6, the V gene TRBV2; D is ambiguous. CDR3 length: 15 amino acids. CDR1 is SNHLY and CDR2 is FYNNEI in the germline V gene. V gave up 5 bases and J gave up 0 bases, with 8 bases separating them. The CDR3 region has the DNA TGTGCCAGCAGTCCAGAGATCTCTGGGGCCAACGTCCTGACTTTC. It codes for CASSPEISGANVLTF. Full variable domain (outside the CDR3, taken from reference TRBV2 and TRBJ2-6): EPEVTQTPSHQVTQMGQEVILRCVPISNHLYFYWYRQILGQKVEFLVSFYNNEISEKSEIFDDQFSVERPDGSNFTLKIRSTKLEDSAMYFCASSPEISGANVLTFGAGSRLTVL.

The chain combines TRBV11-2 with TRBJ1-2, with a weak D call TRBD1 (6 bases). The CDR3 is 14 amino acids. With 4 bases removed from V and 2 bases from J, the gap between germline ends came to 11 bases. The germline CDR1 and CDR2 sequences are SGHAT and FQNNGV. The CDR3 is CASSSRGQNYGYTF. Here the CDR3 DNA reads TGTGCCAGCAGCTCCCGGGGGCAGAACTATGGCTACACCTTC.

This chain uses TRBV9 with TRBJ1-2; a possible D gene is TRBD1 (5 bases). CDR1 is SGDLS, CDR2 YYNGEE, per germline. The CDR3 is made up of 14 amino acids. V was clipped by 0 bases and J by 8 bases, with 14 bases between them. CDR3 DNA: TGTGCCAGCAGCGTAGCGTTCAGGGTTGACGGCTACACCTTC. This codes for CASSVAFRVDGYTF.

This clone was picked up a small number of times. The CDR3 nucleotides are TGTGCCAGCAGGCGACGCGTTGGCGGGAGGTATGCCGGGGAGCTGTTTTTT. Translating gives CASRRRVGGRYAGELFF. This rearrangement joins TRBV28 to TRBJ2-2; 8 nucleotides match TRBD2. Germline lookup yields CDR1 MDHEN and CDR2 SYDVKM. The CDR3 loop spans 17 amino acids. V shed 6 bases and J 6 bases; nucleotides not matched to a gene: 15.

This clone has only a few counts. The chain couples TRBV7-2 to TRBJ2-1, with TRBD2 as a possible D gene (5 bases). The CDR3 is 11 residues long. Trimming stripped 4 bases from V and 12 bases from J, with 10 bases between. Germline CDR1 SGHTA, CDR2 FQGNSA. The CDR3 region is CASSSRTSQFF. The DNA for the CDR3 is TGTGCCAGCAGCTCCCGGACTTCGCAGTTCTTC.

The J gene is TRBJ2-3, the V gene TRBV10-3, with 8 bases aligning to TRBD1. From germline, CDR1 is ENHRY and CDR2 SYGVKD. There are 15 residues in the CDR3. V trimming: 4 bases; J trimming: 2 bases; junction bases outside the gene matches: 5. The DNA for the CDR3 is TGTGCCATCAGTGGGGCCCAGGGGGCCACAGATACGCAGTATTTT. This sequence encodes CAISGAQGATDTQYF.

The J gene is TRBJ2-1, the V gene TRBV2, with 8 bases that match TRBD2. This CDR3 comprises 12 residues. Germline trimming cut 5 bases from V and 10 bases from J; bases unmatched to any gene: 4. Germline values: CDR1 SNHLY, CDR2 FYNNEI. DNA for the CDR3: TGTGCCAGCAGTCCAATAGCGGGGGAGCAGTTCTTC. Translating it yields CASSPIAGEQFF.

This chain uses TRBV5-8 with TRBJ2-5; D gene ambiguous. There are 15 residues in the CDR3. The germline CDR1 and CDR2 sequences are SGHTS and YDEGEE. Between the trimmed V and J ends, which lost 1 base and 1 base, there was a span of 11 bases. CDR3 nucleotides: TGTGCCAGCAGCTTGCAGAAGGTCGGCCAAGAGACCCAGTACTTC. The encoded protein is CASSLQKVGQETQYF.

The chain carries TRBV18 and TRBJ2-3; 8 bases agree with TRBD2. This CDR3 has 16 amino acids. Germline CDR1 KGHSH, CDR2 LQKENI. The trim removed 2 bases at V and 2 bases at J, leaving 6 bases unmatched. The CDR3 loop reads CASSPMFGRVTDTQYF. The CDR3 nucleotides are TGTGCCAGCTCACCAATGTTCGGGAGGGTCACAGATACGCAGTATTTT.

The gene calls are TRBV7-9 and TRBJ1-2; D is unresolved. Germline CDR1 and CDR2: SEHNR and FQNEAQ (reference sequence). There are 13 residues in the CDR3. V lost 4 bases, J lost 7 bases, and 13 bases lay in between. CDR3 sequence reads: CASSSAGFGGYTF. Here the CDR3 DNA reads TGTGCCAGCAGCTCAGCTGGTTTCGGTGGCTACACCTTC.

The chain couples TRBV28 to TRBJ1-5, with TRBD1 matching over 7 bases. With 5 bases clipped from V and 0 bases from J, the junction kept 7 bases outside the gene matches. CDR1 MDHEN and CDR2 SYDVKM come from the germline V gene. CDR3 length: 16 amino acids. CDR3 DNA sequence: TGTGCCAGCAGTCCATGGGACAGATATAGCAATCAGCCCCAGCATTTT. Translation gives CASSPWDRYSNQPQHF.

This clone was counted a few times. This sequence joins TRBV5-6 and TRBJ1-1; a possible D gene is TRBD1 (6 bases). V lost 2 bases and J 4 bases, leaving 12 bases between the germline ends. The CDR3 totals 14 residues. Germline V lookup: CDR1 SGHDT, CDR2 YYEEEE. The CDR3 DNA reads TGTGCCAGCAGCTTTACAGGGTACAGCACTGAAGCTTTCTTT. This translates into CASSFTGYSTEAFF.

The V call is TRBV27, the J call TRBJ2-4; the D gene could be TRBD1 or TRBD2 (5 bases each). The germline V gene has CDR1 MNHEY and CDR2 SMNVEV (reference sequence). The CDR3 loop spans 19 amino acids. V was pared by 4 bases and J by 0 bases, with 22 bases between. The CDR3: CASSSAGTSPILAKNIQYF. In nucleotides, the CDR3 is TGTGCCAGCAGTTCTGCCGGGACCTCCCCAATCCTAGCCAAAAACATTCAGTACTTC.

On this clone: In the same sample, other DNA sequences code for this CDR3. The rearrangement joins TRBV28 to TRBJ1-1, with a weak D call TRBD1 (6 bases). The CDR3 runs to 15 residues. V lost 3 bases and J lost 0, with 11 bases in between. Germline CDR1 MDHEN, CDR2 SYDVKM. In nucleotides, the CDR3 is TGTGCCAGCAGTTTCAGGGGTCATATGAACACTGAAGCTTTCTTT. Protein product: CASSFRGHMNTEAFF.